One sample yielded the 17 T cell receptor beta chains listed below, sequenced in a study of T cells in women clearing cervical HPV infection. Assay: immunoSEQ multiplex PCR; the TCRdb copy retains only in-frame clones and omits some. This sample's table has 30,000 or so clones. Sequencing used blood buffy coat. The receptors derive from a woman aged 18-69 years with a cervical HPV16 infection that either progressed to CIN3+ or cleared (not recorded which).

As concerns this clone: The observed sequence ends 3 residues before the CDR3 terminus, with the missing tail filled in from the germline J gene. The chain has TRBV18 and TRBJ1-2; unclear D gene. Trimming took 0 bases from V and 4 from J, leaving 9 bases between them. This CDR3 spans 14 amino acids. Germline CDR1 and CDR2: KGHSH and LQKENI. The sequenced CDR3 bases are TGTGCCAGCTCACCACCGCCCGGACTCTATGGC. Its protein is CASSPPPGLYG. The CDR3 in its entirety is CASSPPPGLYGYTF.

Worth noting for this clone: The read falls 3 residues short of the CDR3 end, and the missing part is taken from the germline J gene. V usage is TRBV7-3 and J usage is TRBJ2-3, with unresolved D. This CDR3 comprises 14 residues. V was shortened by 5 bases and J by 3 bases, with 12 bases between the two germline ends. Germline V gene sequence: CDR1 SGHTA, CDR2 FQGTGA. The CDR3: CASSPRGNTDTQYF. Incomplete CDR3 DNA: TGTGCCAGCAGCCCCCGCGGAAATACAGATACG.

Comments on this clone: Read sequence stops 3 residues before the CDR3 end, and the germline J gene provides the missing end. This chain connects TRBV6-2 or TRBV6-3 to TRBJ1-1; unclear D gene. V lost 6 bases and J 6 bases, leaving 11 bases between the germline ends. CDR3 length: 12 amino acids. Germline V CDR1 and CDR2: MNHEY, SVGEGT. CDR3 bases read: TGTGCCAGCAGCTTCCTCTCGGCTGAA. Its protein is CASSFLSAE. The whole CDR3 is CASSFLSAEAFF.

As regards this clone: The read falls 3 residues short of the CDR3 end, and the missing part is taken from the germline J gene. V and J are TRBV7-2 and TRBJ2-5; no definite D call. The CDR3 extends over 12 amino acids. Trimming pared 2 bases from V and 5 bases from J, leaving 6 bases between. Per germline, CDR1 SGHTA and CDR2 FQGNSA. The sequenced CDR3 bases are TGTGCCAGCAGCTTAAGTCGGGAGACC. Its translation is CASSLSRET. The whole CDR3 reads CASSLSRETQYF.

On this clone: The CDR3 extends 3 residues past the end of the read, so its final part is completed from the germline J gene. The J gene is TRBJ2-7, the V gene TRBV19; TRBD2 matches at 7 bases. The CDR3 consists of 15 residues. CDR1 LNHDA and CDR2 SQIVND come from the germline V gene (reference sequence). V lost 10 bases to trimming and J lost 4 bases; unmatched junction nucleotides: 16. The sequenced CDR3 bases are TGTGCCACGACTGCGGGAGCGCACCTTTCATACGAG. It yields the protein CATTAGAHLSYE. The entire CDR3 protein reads CATTAGAHLSYEQYF. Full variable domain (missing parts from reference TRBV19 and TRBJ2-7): DGGITQSPKYLFRKEGQNVTLSCEQNLNHDAMYWYRQDPGQGLRLIYYSQIVNDFQKGDIAEGYSVSREKKESFPLTVTSAQKNPTAFYLCATTAGAHLSYEQYFGPGTRLTVT.

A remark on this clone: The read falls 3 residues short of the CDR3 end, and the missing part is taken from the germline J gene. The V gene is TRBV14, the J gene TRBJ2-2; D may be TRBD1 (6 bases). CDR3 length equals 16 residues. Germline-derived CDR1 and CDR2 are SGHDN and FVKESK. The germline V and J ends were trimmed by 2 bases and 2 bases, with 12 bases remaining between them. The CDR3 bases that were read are TGTGCCAGCAGCCAACAGGGGTTTGGTAACACCGGGGAG. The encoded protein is CASSQQGFGNTGE. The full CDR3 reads CASSQQGFGNTGELFF. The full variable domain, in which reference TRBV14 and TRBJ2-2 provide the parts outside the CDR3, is EAGVTQFPSHSVIEKGQTVTLRCDPISGHDNLYWYRRVMGKEIKFLLHFVKESKQDESGMPNNRFLAERTGGTYSTLKVQPAELEDSGVYFCASSQQGFGNTGELFFGEGSRLTVL.

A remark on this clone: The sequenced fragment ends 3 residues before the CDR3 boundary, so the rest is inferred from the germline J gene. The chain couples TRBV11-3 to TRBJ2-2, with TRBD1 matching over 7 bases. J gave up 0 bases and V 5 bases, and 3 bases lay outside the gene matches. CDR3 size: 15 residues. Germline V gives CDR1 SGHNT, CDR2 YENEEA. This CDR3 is CASSRGQANTGELFF. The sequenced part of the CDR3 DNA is TGTGCCAGCAGCCGCGGACAGGCGAACACCGGGGAG.

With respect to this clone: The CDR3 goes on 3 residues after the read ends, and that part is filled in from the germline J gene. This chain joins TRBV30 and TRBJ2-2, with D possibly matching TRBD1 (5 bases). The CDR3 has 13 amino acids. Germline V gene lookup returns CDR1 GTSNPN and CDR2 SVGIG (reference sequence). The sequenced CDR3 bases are TGTGCCTGGAGTGTCACAGGCTCCTCACCG. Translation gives CAWSVTGSSP. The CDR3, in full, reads CAWSVTGSSPLFF. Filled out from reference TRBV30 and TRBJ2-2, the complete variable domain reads SQTIHQWPATLVQPVGSPLSLECTVEGTSNPNLYWYRQAAGRGLQLLFYSVGIGQISSEVPQNLSASRPQDRQFILSSKKLLLSDSGFYLCAWSVTGSSPLFFGEGSRLTVL.

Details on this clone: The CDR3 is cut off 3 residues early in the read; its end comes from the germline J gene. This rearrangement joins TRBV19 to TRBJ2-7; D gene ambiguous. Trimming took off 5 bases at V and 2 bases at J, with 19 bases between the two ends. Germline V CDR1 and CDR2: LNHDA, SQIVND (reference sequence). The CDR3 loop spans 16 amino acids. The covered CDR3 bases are TGTGCCAGTAGTGGTGCGGCGGCGGCATTCGCCTACGAG. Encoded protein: CASSGAAAAFAYE. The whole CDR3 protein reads CASSGAAAAFAYEQYF.

The CDR3 loop reads CASSWDSSYGYTF. The DNA read from the CDR3 is TGTGCCAGTAGTTGGGACAGTTCCTATGGC. The rearrangement links TRBV19 to TRBJ1-2; the match to TRBD1 covers 7 bases. The read ends 3 residues shy of where the CDR3 ends; the end is completed using the germline J gene. Germline loops: CDR1 LNHDA, CDR2 SQIVND (reference sequence). The CDR3 extends over 13 amino acids. The V gene end was trimmed by 5 bases and the J gene end by 4 bases; junction bases not matched to a gene: 4.

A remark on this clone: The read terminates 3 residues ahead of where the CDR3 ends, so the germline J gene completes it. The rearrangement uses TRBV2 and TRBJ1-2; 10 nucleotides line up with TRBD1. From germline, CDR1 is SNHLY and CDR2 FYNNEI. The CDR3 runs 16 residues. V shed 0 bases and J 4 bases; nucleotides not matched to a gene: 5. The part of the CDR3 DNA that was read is TGTGCCAGCAGTGAAGCGGGACAGGGGTTAGGCTATGGC. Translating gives CASSEAGQGLGYG. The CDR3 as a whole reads CASSEAGQGLGYGYTF.

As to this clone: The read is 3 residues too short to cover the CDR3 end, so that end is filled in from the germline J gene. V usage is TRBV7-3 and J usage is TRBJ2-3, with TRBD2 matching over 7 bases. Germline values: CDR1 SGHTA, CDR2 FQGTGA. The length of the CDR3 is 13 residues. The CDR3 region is CASSRDYQETQYF. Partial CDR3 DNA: TGTGCCAGCAGCCGGGACTATCAAGAGACG.

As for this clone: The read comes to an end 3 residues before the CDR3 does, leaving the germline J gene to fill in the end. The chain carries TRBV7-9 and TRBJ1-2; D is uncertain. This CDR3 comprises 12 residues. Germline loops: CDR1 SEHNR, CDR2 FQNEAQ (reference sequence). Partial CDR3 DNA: TGTGCCAGCAGCTTAGGTACCGGGGAC. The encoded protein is CASSLGTGD. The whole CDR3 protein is CASSLGTGDYTF. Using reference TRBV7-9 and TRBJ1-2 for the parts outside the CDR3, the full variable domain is DTGVSQNPRHKITKRGQNVTFRCDPISEHNRLYWYRQTLGQGPEFLTYFQNEAQLEKSRLLSDRFSAERPKGSFSTLEIQRTEQGDSAMYLCASSLGTGDYTFGSGTRLTVV.

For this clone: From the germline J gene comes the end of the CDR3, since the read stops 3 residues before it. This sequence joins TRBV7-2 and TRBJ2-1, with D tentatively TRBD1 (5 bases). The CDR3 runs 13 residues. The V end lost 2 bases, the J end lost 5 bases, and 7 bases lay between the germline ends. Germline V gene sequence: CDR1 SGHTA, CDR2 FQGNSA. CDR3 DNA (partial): TGTGCCAGCAGCTTAAACAGGCACAATGAG. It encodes CASSLNRHNE. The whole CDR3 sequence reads CASSLNRHNEQFF.

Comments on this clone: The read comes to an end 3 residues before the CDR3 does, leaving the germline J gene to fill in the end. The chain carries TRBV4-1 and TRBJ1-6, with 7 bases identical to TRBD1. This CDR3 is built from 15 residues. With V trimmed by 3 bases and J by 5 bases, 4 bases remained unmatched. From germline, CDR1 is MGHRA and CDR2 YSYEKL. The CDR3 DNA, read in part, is TGCGCCAGCAGCCAGACAGGGCAAAATAATTCACCC. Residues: CASSQTGQNNSP. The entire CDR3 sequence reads CASSQTGQNNSPLHF.

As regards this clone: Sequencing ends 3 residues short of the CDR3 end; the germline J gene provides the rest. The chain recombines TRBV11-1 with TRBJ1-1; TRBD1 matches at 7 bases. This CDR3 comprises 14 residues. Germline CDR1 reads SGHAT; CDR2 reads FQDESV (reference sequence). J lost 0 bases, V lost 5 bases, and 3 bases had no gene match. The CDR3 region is CASSPDRVNTEAFF. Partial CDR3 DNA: TGTGCCAGCAGCCCAGACAGGGTGAACACTGAA.

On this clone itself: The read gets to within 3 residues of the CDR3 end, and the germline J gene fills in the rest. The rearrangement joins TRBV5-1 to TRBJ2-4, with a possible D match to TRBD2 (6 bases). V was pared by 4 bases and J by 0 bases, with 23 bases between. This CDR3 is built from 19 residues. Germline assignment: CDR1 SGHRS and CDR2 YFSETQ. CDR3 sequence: CASSEAGAVLGGAKNIQYF. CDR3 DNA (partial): TGCGCCAGCAGCGAGGCGGGTGCGGTCCTGGGGGGAGCCAAAAACATT.